The sequence of this T cell receptor (beta chain) was determined in a study of T-cell memory formation after mild COVID-19. This clonotype was observed many times. TCRdb re-analysed the 5' RACE reads in MiXCR, keeping a single row per CDR3 protein. The sample consists of approximately 50,000 distinct CDR3 sequences, 9.3% of them appearing once. V shed 6 bases and J 7 bases; nucleotides not matched to a gene: 18. CDR3 length: 17 residues. The germline CDR1 and CDR2 sequences are MNHEY and SVGAGI. The sequencing input was PBMCs or a T cell subset sorted from them (not recorded which). This TCR was sampled from an adult woman who had mild COVID-19 (a few samples of this study predate the infection). Cell type and time point are not known. This chain links TRBV6-5 with TRBJ1-5; 7 bases are a match to TRBD1. CDR3 nucleotides: TGTGCCAGCAGCTCCTCCCACACAGACAGGGATCGACAGCCCCAGCATTTT. Residues: CASSSSHTDRDRQPQHF.